The 19 T cell receptor beta chains in this list originate from one sample, sequenced in a study of cytomegalovirus exposure and HLA in healthy donors. Primers: 60 Vbeta forward and 13 Jbeta reverse. The table came from immunoSEQ multiplex PCR; TCRdb's copy has only in-frame clones and leaves some out. The table records under 200,000 clones, around 80% of them present only once. Source material: PBMCs. The receptors here all came from a human donor in good health.

The chain joins TRBV7-6 to TRBJ2-1; 10 bases are shared with TRBD2. Germline-derived CDR1 and CDR2 are SGHVS and FNYEAQ. The CDR3 runs 15 residues. The V and J ends lost 5 bases and 4 bases, in that order; junction bases with no gene match: 5. The CDR3 DNA is TGTGCCAGCAGCCCTGGACTAGCGGCATACAATGAGCAGTTCTTC. This encodes CASSPGLAAYNEQFF.

Details on this clone: Its ends do not fully match the called genes, so a read error is possible. The chain has TRBV7-2 and TRBJ2-7, with 12 bases matching TRBD2. Germline V lookup: CDR1 SGHTA, CDR2 FQGNSA. The CDR3 sequence is 15 residues long. The CDR3: CASNLGLAGFYEQYF. In DNA, the CDR3 is TGTGCCAGCAACTTAGGACTAGCGGGGTTCTACGAGCAGTACTTC.

The chain is built from TRBV19 and TRBJ1-6; TRBD1 matches 9 bases. Losses at the gene ends were 7 bases for V and 7 bases for J; bases not matched to a gene: 5. The V gene's germline CDR1 is LNHDA and CDR2 SQIVND (reference sequence). CDR3 length equals 14 residues. This CDR3 is CASKDRGENSPLHF. The CDR3, as DNA: TGTGCCAGTAAGGACAGGGGTGAAAATTCACCCCTCCACTTT.

The chain employs TRBV10-2 and TRBJ1-1, with D uncertain. Trimming removed 11 bases from V and 7 bases from J, with 8 bases in between. CDR3 size: 9 residues. From germline, CDR1 is WSHSY and CDR2 SAAADI. The CDR3 coding sequence is TGCGCCGTGGGCTTTGAAGCTTTCTTT. Translating it yields CAVGFEAFF.

This clone was observed a single time. The chain employs TRBV6-6 and TRBJ1-1, with unresolved D. The CDR3 sequence is 15 residues long. V was clipped by 7 bases and J by 0 bases, with 15 bases between them. The V gene's germline CDR1 is MNHNY and CDR2 SVGAGI (reference sequence). This chain's CDR3 is CASTEGSPMNTEAFF. Written as DNA, the CDR3 is TGTGCCAGCACCGAGGGATCCCCTATGAACACTGAAGCTTTCTTT.

This clone was picked up a small number of times. J is TRBJ1-2 and V is TRBV5-1; TRBD1 agrees at 7 bases. The length of the CDR3 is 16 residues. The germline gives CDR1 SGHRS, CDR2 YFSETQ. The ends lost 1 base at V and 1 base at J; junction bases unmatched: 7. The CDR3 DNA sequence: TGCGCCAGCAGCTTGACTCGACAGGGATATAACTATGGCTACACCTTC. It codes for CASSLTRQGYNYGYTF.

CDR3: CASSPRGDAKNIQYF. DNA for the CDR3: TGTGCCAGCAGTCCGCGGGGGGATGCCAAAAACATTCAGTACTTC. This chain links TRBV2 with TRBJ2-4; 8 bases align to TRBD2. The germline V gene has CDR1 SNHLY and CDR2 FYNNEI. There are 15 residues in the CDR3. After removal of 5 bases from V and 1 base from J, the junction contained 4 bases not matched to a gene.

The chain combines TRBV4-1 with TRBJ1-2, with D possibly matching TRBD1 (5 bases). This CDR3 is 14 amino acids long. Germline V lookup: CDR1 MGHRA, CDR2 YSYEKL. V was shortened by 4 bases and J by 4 bases, with 13 bases between the two germline ends. CDR3 nucleotide sequence: TGCGCCAGCAGCCTTGATGACAGTCCCTATGGCTACACCTTC. Amino acids: CASSLDDSPYGYTF.

The chain has TRBV2 and TRBJ1-4; 7 bases agree with TRBD1. After removal of 4 bases from V and 4 bases from J, the junction contained 6 bases not matched to a gene. Germline V gives CDR1 SNHLY, CDR2 FYNNEI. CDR3 length: 15 residues. This chain's CDR3 is CASSGRGQYNEKLFF. The CDR3, as DNA: TGTGCCAGCAGTGGAAGGGGACAGTATAATGAAAAACTGTTTTTT.

There are a few counts of this clone. CDR3 protein: CASSSYRGQGNQPQHF. CDR3 bases: TGTGCCAGCAGCTCCTACCGAGGACAGGGAAATCAGCCCCAGCATTTT. V is TRBV7-8 and J is TRBJ1-5; 8 nucleotides agree with TRBD1. Per the germline V gene, CDR1 is SGHVS and CDR2 is FQNEAQ. This CDR3 contains 16 residues. V was clipped by 4 bases and J by 4 bases; unmatched bases: 9.

This chain uses TRBV27 with TRBJ2-3; a possible D gene is TRBD2 (5 bases). The V end was cut by 1 base, the J end by 4 bases, with 12 bases between. The CDR3 is made up of 15 amino acids. Germline CDR1 and CDR2: MNHEY and SMNVEV (reference sequence). This chain's CDR3 is CASSLFAGGADTQYF. As DNA, the CDR3 is TGTGCCAGCAGTTTATTCGCGGGTGGCGCAGATACGCAGTATTTT.

This clone came up once. This chain connects TRBV9 to TRBJ2-7; 10 bases align to TRBD1. V shed 5 bases, J shed 4 bases, and the junction held 6 bases outside the gene matches. This CDR3 is built from 14 residues. Germline V lookup: CDR1 SGDLS, CDR2 YYNGEE. The CDR3 DNA follows: TGTGCCAGCAGTACCGGACAGGGGGGATACGAGCAGTACTTC. This translates into CASSTGQGGYEQYF.

The chain uses TRBV10-3 and TRBJ2-7, with D possibly TRBD2 on 5 matching bases. Germline V gene sequence: CDR1 ENHRY, CDR2 SYGVKD. The CDR3 spans 14 residues. Trimming cost V 8 bases and J 5 bases, with 19 bases left between them. The CDR3 spells CAISPRSGFNEQYF. The CDR3 DNA reads as TGTGCCATCTCCCCGAGGTCGGGGTTTAACGAGCAGTACTTC.

V gene TRBV27 combines with J gene TRBJ2-7, with D possibly TRBD2 on 6 matching bases. V was trimmed by 6 bases and J by 7 bases, leaving 31 bases between them. Germline lookup yields CDR1 MNHEY and CDR2 SMNVEV (reference sequence). The CDR3 runs to 18 residues. CDR3 DNA sequence: TGTGCCAGCAGCCTACCCCCCGTGGGAGGAACAATAGTAAGGGAGCAGTACTTC. It encodes CASSLPPVGGTIVREQYF.

The rearrangement links TRBV9 to TRBJ1-2; tentatively, D is TRBD1 (6 bases). The V and J ends lost 4 bases and 8 bases respectively, with 21 bases between them. This CDR3 spans 15 amino acids. Germline CDR1 SGDLS, CDR2 YYNGEE. The CDR3 region is CASSRWDTPLGGYTF. CDR3 in DNA: TGTGCCAGCAGCCGCTGGGACACCCCATTGGGAGGCTACACCTTC.

This chain links TRBV9 with TRBJ1-3, with D maybe TRBD1 (5 bases). V dropped 2 bases and J dropped 3 bases, with 9 bases sitting between them. Germline assignment: CDR1 SGDLS and CDR2 YYNGEE. The CDR3 consists of 14 residues. The DNA for the CDR3 is TGTGCCAGCAGCGTGGAGGGGAGTGGAAACACCATATATTTT. The encoded protein is CASSVEGSGNTIYF.

This sequence joins TRBV7-9 and TRBJ2-5, with 7 bases identical to TRBD1. Germline V gene data show CDR1 as SEHNR and CDR2 as FQNEAQ (reference sequence). With 5 bases clipped from V and 1 base from J, the junction kept 4 bases outside the gene matches. There are 14 residues in the CDR3. DNA for the CDR3: TGTGCCAGCAGCAAGGGACAGCTCCAAGAGACCCAGTACTTC. Its translation: CASSKGQLQETQYF. Full variable domain (rest looked up from reference TRBV7-9 and TRBJ2-5): DTGVSQNPRHKITKRGQNVTFRCDPISEHNRLYWYRQTLGQGPEFLTYFQNEAQLEKSRLLSDRFSAERPKGSFSTLEIQRTEQGDSAMYLCASSKGQLQETQYFGPGTRLLVL.

The V and J genes are TRBV4-3 and TRBJ2-7; D is possibly TRBD1 (5 bases). Trimming left V 0 bases short and J 2 bases short, with 8 bases between. Germline V gene lookup returns CDR1 LGHNA and CDR2 YSLEER. The CDR3 has 14 amino acids. CDR3 loop: CASSQEAGTYEQYF. The CDR3 DNA reads TGCGCCAGCAGCCAAGAAGCAGGGACCTACGAGCAGTACTTC.

This clone is deemed medium-sized. This rearrangement joins TRBV4-3 to TRBJ2-4; TRBD2 matches 9 bases. V lost 0 bases, J lost 8 bases, and 8 bases stayed unmatched. The germline V gene has CDR1 LGHNA and CDR2 YSLEER. The CDR3 is 16 amino acids. This CDR3 reads CASSQDRAGGPDIQYF. DNA of the CDR3: TGCGCCAGCAGCCAAGATCGGGCGGGGGGGCCGGACATTCAGTACTTC.